The 24 T cell receptor beta chains given below trace back to one sample, sequenced in a study of T cells in Graves' hyperthyroidism and ophthalmopathy. Using RNA transcripts as the source, TCR beta CDR3 regions were amplified. First-round RT-PCR of the TCR CDR3 relied on the HTBI primer set. One entry per CDR3 protein results from TCRdb running MiXCR on the multiplex PCR reads. The top ten clones hold 12% to 15% of a sample with approximately 430,000 distinct CDR3 sequences, 15% to 19% of them seen once. Source material: blood. These receptors came from a woman aged 18 to 35 with Graves' hyperthyroidism.

The chain is built from TRBV6-1 and TRBJ2-7, with 8 bases identical to TRBD1. The CDR3 runs 15 residues. Per germline, CDR1 MNHNS and CDR2 SASEGT. V gave up 2 bases and J gave up 5 bases; unmatched junction bases: 8. CDR3 region: CASSELSGGSHEQYF. CDR3 bases: TGTGCCAGCAGTGAACTATCAGGGGGCTCTCACGAGCAGTACTTC.

The rearrangement uses TRBV7-9 and TRBJ2-1; no clear D gene. The germline CDR1 and CDR2 sequences are SEHNR and FQNEAQ (reference sequence). Trimming removed 0 bases at V and 8 bases at J, with 5 bases between. The CDR3 is made up of 12 amino acids. DNA for the CDR3: TGTGCCAGCAGCTTAGCTCTTGATGAGCAGTTCTTC. It specifies CASSLALDEQFF.

This clonotype was picked up many times. V is TRBV27 and J is TRBJ2-5; D is uncertain. The CDR3 is 14 residues long. V lost 5 bases and J lost 5, with 15 bases in between. CDR1 MNHEY and CDR2 SMNVEV come from the germline V gene (reference sequence). CDR3 coding DNA: TGTGCCAGCAGTCCCGACGGAGTTTGGGAGACCCAGTACTTC. Protein sequence: CASSPDGVWETQYF.

This clonotype was observed a handful of times. This chain connects TRBV7-2 to TRBJ2-5, with no clear D. The V end was cut by 5 bases, the J end by 0 bases, with 10 bases between. CDR1 and CDR2 (germline): SGHTA, FQGNSA. The CDR3 sequence is 14 residues long. CDR3 region: CASSPTTYQETQYF. The DNA of the CDR3 is TGTGCCAGCAGCCCCACCACGTACCAAGAGACCCAGTACTTC.

This clonotype was counted ten times or more. The J gene is TRBJ2-7, the V gene TRBV20-1; 10 nucleotides align to TRBD1. V shed 0 bases, J shed 3 bases, and the junction held 5 bases outside the gene matches. Looked up from germline, CDR1 is DFQATT and CDR2 is SNEGSKA (reference sequence). The CDR3 has 15 amino acids. CDR3 loop: CSARDPGQGNYEQYF. For the CDR3, the DNA is TGCAGTGCTAGAGATCCGGGACAGGGGAACTACGAGCAGTACTTC.

This clonotype was counted many times. This chain links TRBV10-3 with TRBJ1-5; 7 bases are shared with TRBD1. Trimming cost V 8 bases and J 0 bases; bases outside gene matches: 4. The CDR3 loop spans 14 amino acids. From germline, CDR1 is ENHRY and CDR2 SYGVKD. The CDR3 sequence is CAIGQDYSNQPQHF. The CDR3 nucleotides are TGTGCCATCGGACAGGACTATAGCAATCAGCCCCAGCATTTT.

This sequence joins TRBV5-5 and TRBJ2-7; 7 nucleotides line up with TRBD2. The CDR3 loop spans 15 amino acids. V trimming: 1 base; J trimming: 2 bases; junction bases outside the gene matches: 6. Germline CDR1 reads SGHKS; CDR2 reads YYEKEE (reference sequence). This chain's CDR3 is CASSLMSSGTYEQYF. The CDR3 nucleotides read TGTGCCAGCAGCTTGATGTCTAGCGGAACCTACGAGCAGTACTTC.

The sample holds many counts of this clonotype. This chain links TRBV28 with TRBJ2-7, with 7 bases matching TRBD2. This CDR3 contains 14 residues. The germline CDR1 and CDR2 sequences are MDHEN and SYDVKM. With V trimmed by 5 bases and J by 0 bases, 4 bases remained unmatched. The CDR3 sequence is CASSGLVLSYEQYF. CDR3 in DNA: TGTGCCAGCAGTGGACTAGTACTCTCCTACGAGCAGTACTTC.

This clonotype was recorded a few times. The chain is built from TRBV4-1 and TRBJ2-1; 8 nucleotides agree with TRBD2. Germline CDR1 and CDR2: MGHRA and YSYEKL. This CDR3 spans 17 amino acids. Trimming cost V 8 bases and J 0 bases; bases outside gene matches: 12. The CDR3 reads CASGGLAGGSSYNEQFF. CDR3 nucleotides: TGCGCCAGCGGAGGACTAGCCGGGGGTAGCTCCTACAATGAGCAGTTCTTC.

This clonotype was recorded at least ten times. The chain employs TRBV7-8 and TRBJ2-1; D not certain. The CDR3 runs to 13 residues. The germline CDR1 and CDR2 sequences are SGHVS and FQNEAQ. The V end was cut by 3 bases, the J end by 12 bases, with 15 bases between. CDR3 region: CASSFSPIRWQFF. The CDR3 nucleotides read TGTGCCAGCAGCTTCAGCCCTATTCGCTGGCAGTTCTTC.

CDR3 coding DNA: TGTGCCAGCGGCCTAGAATGGACAGGGTCGAACACCGGGGAGCTGTTTTTT. This encodes CASGLEWTGSNTGELFF. The chain uses TRBV7-9 and TRBJ2-2; 8 bases fit TRBD1. Germline lookup yields CDR1 SEHNR and CDR2 FQNEAQ (reference sequence). Trimming removed 8 bases from V and 0 bases from J; junction bases left unmatched: 11. The CDR3 runs 17 residues.

This chain connects TRBV11-2 to TRBJ2-5, with D tentatively TRBD1 (5 bases). CDR1 SGHAT and CDR2 FQNNGV come from the germline V gene. Trimming cost V 3 bases and J 1 base, with 12 bases left between them. CDR3 length equals 15 residues. CDR3 loop: CASSLDTFPQETQYF. The DNA for the CDR3 is TGTGCCAGCAGCTTGGACACGTTCCCCCAAGAGACCCAGTACTTC.

There are many counts of this clonotype. V is TRBV6-1 and J is TRBJ1-2; 8 bases align to TRBD1. V was pared by 5 bases and J by 7 bases, with 6 bases of the junction left unmatched. Germline loops: CDR1 MNHNS, CDR2 SASEGT. CDR3 length equals 13 residues. The CDR3 region is CASSTTGASGYTF. The CDR3 nucleotides read TGTGCCAGCAGTACGACAGGGGCCTCTGGCTACACCTTC.

There are a few counts of this clonotype. The rearrangement joins TRBV6-1 to TRBJ1-4; unclear D gene. The CDR3 is 13 residues long. V was cut by 6 bases and J by 0 bases, with 5 bases left in between. Germline V gene sequence: CDR1 MNHNS, CDR2 SASEGT. CDR3 DNA sequence: TGTGCCAGCAGAGAGGCAACTAATGAAAAACTGTTTTTT. Amino acids: CASREATNEKLFF.

This clonotype was picked up many times. The V gene is TRBV2, the J gene TRBJ2-1; weak D call: TRBD2 (6 bases). The CDR3 contains 15 residues. Germline assignment: CDR1 SNHLY and CDR2 FYNNEI. V lost 6 bases, J lost 6 bases, and 18 bases lay in between. This CDR3 is CASRHGRTIGNEQFF. CDR3 sequence (DNA): TGTGCCAGCAGACACGGACGGACTATAGGCAATGAGCAGTTCTTC.

This clonotype was seen many times. This chain connects TRBV2 to TRBJ2-1; the D is unclear. Trimming stripped 5 bases from V and 9 bases from J, with 20 bases between. This CDR3 region has 15 residues. CDR1 is SNHLY and CDR2 is FYNNEI in the germline V gene. The CDR3 loop reads CASSPSSPESTEQFF. CDR3 DNA sequence: TGTGCCAGCAGTCCATCCTCCCCCGAGTCCACTGAGCAGTTCTTC.

V usage is TRBV2 and J usage is TRBJ1-1, with 8 bases that match TRBD1. The CDR3 totals 11 residues. The germline gives CDR1 SNHLY, CDR2 FYNNEI. CDR3 sequence: CRQGRVTEAFF. CDR3 coding DNA: TGTAGACAGGGGAGGGTTACTGAAGCTTTCTTT.

This chain uses TRBV20-1 with TRBJ2-6, with TRBD1 matching over 12 bases. The ends lost 0 bases at V and 3 bases at J; junction bases unmatched: 18. Germline V gene lookup returns CDR1 DFQATT and CDR2 SNEGSKA (reference sequence). The CDR3 is 22 amino acids. This chain's CDR3 is CSARDKVGGGDRGHGGANVLTF. CDR3 nucleotides: TGCAGTGCTAGAGATAAAGTAGGTGGTGGGGACAGGGGGCACGGTGGGGCCAACGTCCTGACTTTC.

The rearrangement links TRBV7-9 to TRBJ1-1; tentatively, D is TRBD1 (6 bases). Trimming removed 5 bases from V and 5 bases from J, with 15 bases in between. This CDR3 contains 14 residues. Germline V gives CDR1 SEHNR, CDR2 FQNEAQ (reference sequence). The CDR3 protein is CASSLQGSRTEAFF. For the CDR3, the DNA is TGTGCCAGCAGCCTCCAGGGGAGTCGGACTGAAGCTTTCTTT.

This clonotype has a count of ten or more. The chain carries TRBV20-1 and TRBJ1-2; 7 positions agree with TRBD1. In germline, CDR1 is DFQATT, CDR2 SNEGSKA (reference sequence). The CDR3 length is 14 residues. V shed 4 bases, J shed 5 bases, and the junction held 10 bases outside the gene matches. CDR3 residues: CSAITTGPGYGYTF. The DNA of the CDR3 is TGCAGTGCTATCACGACAGGGCCGGGGTATGGCTACACCTTC.

The genes are TRBV10-3 and TRBJ1-6; D is ambiguous. The CDR3 is made up of 19 amino acids. Trimming removed 6 bases at V and 5 bases at J, with 26 bases between. CDR1 and CDR2 (germline): ENHRY, SYGVKD. The CDR3 loop reads CAISGGLVRTRRDNSPLHF. CDR3 coding DNA: TGTGCCATCAGCGGAGGGCTGGTCCGCACGAGGAGGGATAATTCACCCCTCCACTTT.

This sequence joins TRBV2 and TRBJ1-3, with TRBD1 matching 9 bases. Trimming took 6 bases from V and 7 from J; bases not matched to a gene: 4. Germline V lookup: CDR1 SNHLY, CDR2 FYNNEI. The CDR3 consists of 13 residues. DNA for the CDR3: TGTGCCAGCAGGTCGGACAGGGGTAACACCATATATTTT. Amino acids: CASRSDRGNTIYF.

Points on this clonotype: A much larger clone lies a single base off, so this may be a read error. The J gene is TRBJ1-2, the V gene TRBV28; maybe TRBD1 (6 bases). Germline V gives CDR1 MDHEN, CDR2 SYDVKM. The CDR3 is made up of 13 amino acids. This chain's CDR3 is CASRTQGPYGYAF. In nucleotides, the CDR3 is TGTGCCAGCAGAACACAGGGCCCTTATGGCTACGCCTTC.

The sample holds a few counts of this clonotype. The gene calls are TRBV27 and TRBJ1-5; 9 bases agree with TRBD1. Germline CDR1 reads MNHEY; CDR2 reads SMNVEV (reference sequence). The CDR3 has 16 amino acids. With 4 bases clipped from V and 2 bases from J, the junction kept 6 bases outside the gene matches. In DNA, the CDR3 is TGTGCCAGCAGTTCGGACAGGGGCTTCGGCAATCAGCCCCAGCATTTT. This encodes CASSSDRGFGNQPQHF.